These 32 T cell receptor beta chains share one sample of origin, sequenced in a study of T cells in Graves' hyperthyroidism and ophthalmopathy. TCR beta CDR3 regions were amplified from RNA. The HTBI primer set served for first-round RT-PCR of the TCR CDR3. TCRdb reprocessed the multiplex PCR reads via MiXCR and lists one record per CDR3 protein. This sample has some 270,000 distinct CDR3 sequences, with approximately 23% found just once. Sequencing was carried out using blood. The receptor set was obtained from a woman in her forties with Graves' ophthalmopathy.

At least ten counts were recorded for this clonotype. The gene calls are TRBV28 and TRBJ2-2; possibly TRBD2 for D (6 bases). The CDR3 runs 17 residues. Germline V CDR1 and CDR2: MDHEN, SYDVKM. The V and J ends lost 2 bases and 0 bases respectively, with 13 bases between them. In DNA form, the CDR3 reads TGTGCCAGCAGTTTAGGCGGGATACCGGCGAACACCGGGGAGCTGTTTTTT. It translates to CASSLGGIPANTGELFF.

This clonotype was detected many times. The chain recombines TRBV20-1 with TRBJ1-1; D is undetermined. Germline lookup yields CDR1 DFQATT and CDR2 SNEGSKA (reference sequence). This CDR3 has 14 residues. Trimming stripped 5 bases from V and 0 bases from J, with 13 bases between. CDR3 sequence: CSASPRALNTEAFF. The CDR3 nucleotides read TGCAGTGCTTCACCCCGGGCCCTGAACACTGAAGCTTTCTTT.

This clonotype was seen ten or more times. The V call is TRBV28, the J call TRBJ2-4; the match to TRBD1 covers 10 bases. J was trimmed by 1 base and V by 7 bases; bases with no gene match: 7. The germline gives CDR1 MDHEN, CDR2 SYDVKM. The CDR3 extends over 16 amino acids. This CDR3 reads CASISTGGDAKNIQYF. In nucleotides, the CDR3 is TGTGCCAGCATTTCGACAGGGGGCGATGCCAAAAACATTCAGTACTTC.

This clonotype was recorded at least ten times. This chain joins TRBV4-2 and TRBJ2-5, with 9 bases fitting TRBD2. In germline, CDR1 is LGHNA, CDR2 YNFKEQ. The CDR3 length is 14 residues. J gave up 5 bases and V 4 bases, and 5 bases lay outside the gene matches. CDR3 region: CASSPGGRDETQYF. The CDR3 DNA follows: TGTGCCAGCAGCCCTGGCGGGAGGGACGAGACCCAGTACTTC.

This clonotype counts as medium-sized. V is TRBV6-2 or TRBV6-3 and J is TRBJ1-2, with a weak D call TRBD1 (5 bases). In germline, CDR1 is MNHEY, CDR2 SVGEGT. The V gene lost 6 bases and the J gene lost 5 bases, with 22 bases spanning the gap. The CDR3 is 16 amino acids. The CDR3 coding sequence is TGTGCCAGCAGCCCACCCGGGACGGAGATGACGTATGGCTACACCTTC. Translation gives CASSPPGTEMTYGYTF.

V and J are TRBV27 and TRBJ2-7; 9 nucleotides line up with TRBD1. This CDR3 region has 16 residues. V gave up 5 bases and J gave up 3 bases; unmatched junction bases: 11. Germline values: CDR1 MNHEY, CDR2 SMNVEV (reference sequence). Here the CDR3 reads CASSLTGGGKGYEQYF. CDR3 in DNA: TGTGCCAGCAGTCTTACAGGGGGCGGAAAAGGCTACGAGCAGTACTTC.

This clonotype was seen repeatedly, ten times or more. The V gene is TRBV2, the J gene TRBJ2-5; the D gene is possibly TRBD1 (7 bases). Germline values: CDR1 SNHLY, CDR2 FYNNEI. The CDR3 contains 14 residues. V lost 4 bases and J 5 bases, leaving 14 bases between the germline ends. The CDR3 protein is CASSAQGGGETQYF. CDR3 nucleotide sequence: TGTGCCAGCAGTGCGCAGGGGGGTGGTGAGACCCAGTACTTC.

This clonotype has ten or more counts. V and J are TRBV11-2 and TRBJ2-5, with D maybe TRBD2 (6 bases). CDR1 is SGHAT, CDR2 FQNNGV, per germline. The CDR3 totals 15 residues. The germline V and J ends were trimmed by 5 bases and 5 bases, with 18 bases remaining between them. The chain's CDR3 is CASSTTSGLWETQYF. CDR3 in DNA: TGTGCCAGCAGCACGACTAGTGGTCTCTGGGAGACCCAGTACTTC.

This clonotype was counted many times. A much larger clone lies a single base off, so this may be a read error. CDR3 loop: CASSPGPGGNTIYF. The CDR3 DNA reads TGTGCCAGCAGCCCCGGACCCGGGGGAAACACCATATATTTT. The genes are TRBV28 and TRBJ1-3; D call uncertain. The V and J ends lost 6 bases and 4 bases respectively, with 13 bases between them. Germline CDR1 MDHEN, CDR2 SYDVKM. The CDR3 loop spans 14 amino acids.

The CDR3 sequence is CASSLARRGDGYTF. The CDR3 DNA follows: TGTGCCAGCAGCTTAGCAAGGAGGGGAGATGGCTACACCTTC. The V gene is TRBV7-3, the J gene TRBJ1-2; D is possibly TRBD1 (5 bases). Trimming pared 2 bases from V and 6 bases from J, leaving 13 bases between. The CDR3 runs to 14 residues. Germline-derived CDR1 and CDR2 are SGHTA and FQGTGA.

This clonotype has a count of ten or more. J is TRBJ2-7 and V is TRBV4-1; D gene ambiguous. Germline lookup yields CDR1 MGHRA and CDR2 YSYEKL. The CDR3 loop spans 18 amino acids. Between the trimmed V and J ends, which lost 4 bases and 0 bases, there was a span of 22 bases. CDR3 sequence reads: CASSLLPIDSSSSYEQYF. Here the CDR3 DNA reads TGCGCCAGCAGCCTATTACCCATCGACTCTTCAAGCTCCTACGAGCAGTACTTC.

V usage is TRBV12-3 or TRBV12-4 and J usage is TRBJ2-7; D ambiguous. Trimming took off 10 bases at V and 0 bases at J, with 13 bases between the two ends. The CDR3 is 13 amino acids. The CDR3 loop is CATQSAYSYEQYF. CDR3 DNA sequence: TGTGCCACTCAATCGGCGTACTCCTACGAGCAGTACTTC.

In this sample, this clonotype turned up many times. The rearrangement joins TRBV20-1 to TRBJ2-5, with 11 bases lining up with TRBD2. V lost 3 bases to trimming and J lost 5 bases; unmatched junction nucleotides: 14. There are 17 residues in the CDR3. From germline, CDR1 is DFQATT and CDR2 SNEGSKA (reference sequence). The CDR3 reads CSASSGLAGIWVETQYF. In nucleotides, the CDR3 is TGCAGTGCTAGTTCTGGACTAGCGGGCATTTGGGTGGAGACCCAGTACTTC.

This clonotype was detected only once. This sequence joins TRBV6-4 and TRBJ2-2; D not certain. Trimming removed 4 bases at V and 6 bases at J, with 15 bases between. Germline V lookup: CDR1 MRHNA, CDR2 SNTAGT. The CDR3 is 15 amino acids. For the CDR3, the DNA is TGTGCCAGCAGTGGCCGAGGAGCGAAAGCCGGGGAGCTGTTTTTT. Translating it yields CASSGRGAKAGELFF.

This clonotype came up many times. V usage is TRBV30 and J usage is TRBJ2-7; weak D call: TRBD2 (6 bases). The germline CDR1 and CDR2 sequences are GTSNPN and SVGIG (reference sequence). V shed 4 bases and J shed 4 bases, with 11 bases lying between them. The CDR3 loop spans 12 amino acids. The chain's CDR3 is CAWKRDSYEQYF. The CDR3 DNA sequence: TGTGCCTGGAAACGGGACTCTTACGAGCAGTACTTC.

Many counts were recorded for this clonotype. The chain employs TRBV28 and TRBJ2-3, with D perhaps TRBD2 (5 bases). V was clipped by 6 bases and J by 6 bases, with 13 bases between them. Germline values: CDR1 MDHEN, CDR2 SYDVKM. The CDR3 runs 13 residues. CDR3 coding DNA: TGTGCCAGCAGAGTGGGAGCAGGTGATACGCAGTATTTT. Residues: CASRVGAGDTQYF.

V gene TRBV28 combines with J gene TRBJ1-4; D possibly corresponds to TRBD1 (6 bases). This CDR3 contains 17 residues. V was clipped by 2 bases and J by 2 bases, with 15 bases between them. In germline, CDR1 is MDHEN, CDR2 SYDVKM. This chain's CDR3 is CASSLGQGLLTNEKLFF. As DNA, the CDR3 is TGTGCCAGCAGTTTAGGTCAGGGGCTTTTGACTAATGAAAAACTGTTTTTT.

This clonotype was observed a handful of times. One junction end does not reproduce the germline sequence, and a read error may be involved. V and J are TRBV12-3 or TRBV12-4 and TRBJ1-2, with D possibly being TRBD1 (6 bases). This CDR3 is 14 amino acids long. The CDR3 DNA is TGTGCCAGCAGCCGGATCGAGGGACACTATGGCTACATCTTC. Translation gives CASSRIEGHYGYIF.

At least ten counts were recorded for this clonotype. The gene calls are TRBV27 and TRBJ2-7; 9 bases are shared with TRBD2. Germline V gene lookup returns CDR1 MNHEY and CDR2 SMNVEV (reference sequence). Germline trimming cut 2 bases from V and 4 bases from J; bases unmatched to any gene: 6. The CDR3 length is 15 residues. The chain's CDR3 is CASSLKLAGEYEQYF. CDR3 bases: TGTGCCAGCAGTTTAAAACTAGCGGGCGAATACGAGCAGTACTTC.

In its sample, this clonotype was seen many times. The CDR3 spells CAWTPGQNTEAFF. The CDR3 nucleotides read TGTGCCTGGACTCCGGGACAGAACACTGAAGCTTTCTTT. The chain has TRBV30 and TRBJ1-1; the D gene is possibly TRBD1 (6 bases). The CDR3 is 13 residues long. Germline V gives CDR1 GTSNPN, CDR2 SVGIG (reference sequence). Trimming took 4 bases from V and 1 from J, leaving 10 bases between them.

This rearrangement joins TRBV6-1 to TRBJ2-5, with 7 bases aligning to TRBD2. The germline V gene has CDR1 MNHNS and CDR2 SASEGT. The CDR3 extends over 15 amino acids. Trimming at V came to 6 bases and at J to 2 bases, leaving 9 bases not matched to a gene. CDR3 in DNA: TGTGCCAGCAGCGGAGGTTGGGGGGGGCAAGAGACCCAGTACTTC. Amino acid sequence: CASSGGWGGQETQYF.

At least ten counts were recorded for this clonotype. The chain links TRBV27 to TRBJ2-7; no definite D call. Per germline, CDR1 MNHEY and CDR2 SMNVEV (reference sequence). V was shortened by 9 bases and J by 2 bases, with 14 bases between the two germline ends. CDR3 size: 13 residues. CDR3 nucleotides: TGTGCCAGTCGGACCCAACGGACCTACGAGCAGTACTTC. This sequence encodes CASRTQRTYEQYF.

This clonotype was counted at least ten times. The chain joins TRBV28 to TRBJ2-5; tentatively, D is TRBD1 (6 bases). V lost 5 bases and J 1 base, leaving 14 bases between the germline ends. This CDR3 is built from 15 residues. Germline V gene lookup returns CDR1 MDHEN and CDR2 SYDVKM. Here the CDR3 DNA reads TGTGCCAGCAGTCCTCCGGGACAAATCCAAGAGACCCAGTACTTC. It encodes CASSPPGQIQETQYF.

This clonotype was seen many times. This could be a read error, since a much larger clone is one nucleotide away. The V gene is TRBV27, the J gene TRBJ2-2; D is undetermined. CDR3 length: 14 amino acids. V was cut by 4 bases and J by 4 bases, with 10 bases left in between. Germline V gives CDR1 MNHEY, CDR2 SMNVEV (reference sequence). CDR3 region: CASSWEASTGELFF. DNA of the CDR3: TGTGCCAGCAGTTGGGAAGCGAGCACCGGGGAGCTGTTTTTT.

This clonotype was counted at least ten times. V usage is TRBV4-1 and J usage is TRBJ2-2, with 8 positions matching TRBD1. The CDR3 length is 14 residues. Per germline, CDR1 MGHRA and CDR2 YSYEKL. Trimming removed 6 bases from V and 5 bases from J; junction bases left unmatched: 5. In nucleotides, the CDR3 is TGCGCCAGCAGTGGCACAGGGGGAACCGGGGAGCTGTTTTTT. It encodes CASSGTGGTGELFF.

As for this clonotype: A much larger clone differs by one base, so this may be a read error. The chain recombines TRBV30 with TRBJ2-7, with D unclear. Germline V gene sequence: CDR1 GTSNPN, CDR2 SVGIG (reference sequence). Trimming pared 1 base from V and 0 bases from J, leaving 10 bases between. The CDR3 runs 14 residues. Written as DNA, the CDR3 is TGTGCCTGGAGTGCAATGTGGTCCTCCTACGAGCAGTACTTC. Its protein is CAWSAMWSSYEQYF.

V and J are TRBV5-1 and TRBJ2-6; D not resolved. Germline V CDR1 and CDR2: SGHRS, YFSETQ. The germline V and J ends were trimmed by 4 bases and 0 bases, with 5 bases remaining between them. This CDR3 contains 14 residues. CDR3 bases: TGCGCCAGCAGCGTGAACTCTGGGGCCAACGTCCTGACTTTC. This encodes CASSVNSGANVLTF.

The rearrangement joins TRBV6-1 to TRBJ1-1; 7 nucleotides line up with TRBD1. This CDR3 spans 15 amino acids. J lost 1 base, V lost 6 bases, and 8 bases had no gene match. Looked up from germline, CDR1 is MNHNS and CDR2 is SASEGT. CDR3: CASSQGGGGNTEAFF. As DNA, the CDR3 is TGTGCCAGCAGCCAGGGGGGAGGCGGGAACACTGAAGCTTTCTTT.

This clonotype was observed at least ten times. The CDR3 spells CSALTGTGVGGELFF. CDR3 in DNA: TGCAGCGCCTTGACCGGGACAGGGGTGGGCGGGGAGCTGTTTTTT. The J gene is TRBJ2-2, the V gene TRBV29-1; 10 nucleotides match TRBD1. V was clipped by 7 bases and J by 7 bases; unmatched bases: 12. The germline V gene has CDR1 SQVTM and CDR2 ANQGSEA. The length of the CDR3 is 15 residues.

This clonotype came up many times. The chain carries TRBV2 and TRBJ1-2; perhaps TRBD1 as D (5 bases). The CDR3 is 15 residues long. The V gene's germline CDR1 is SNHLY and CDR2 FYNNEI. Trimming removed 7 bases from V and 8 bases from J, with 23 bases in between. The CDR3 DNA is TGTGCCAGCACCGAAACGGGGCAGGGAATGAGGGGCTACACCTTC. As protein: CASTETGQGMRGYTF.

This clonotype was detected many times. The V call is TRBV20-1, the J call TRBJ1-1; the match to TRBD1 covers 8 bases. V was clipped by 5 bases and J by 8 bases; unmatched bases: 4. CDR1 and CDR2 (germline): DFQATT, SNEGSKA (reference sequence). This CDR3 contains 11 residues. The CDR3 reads CSAAGGSEAFF. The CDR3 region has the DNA TGCAGTGCTGCAGGGGGCTCGGAAGCTTTCTTT.

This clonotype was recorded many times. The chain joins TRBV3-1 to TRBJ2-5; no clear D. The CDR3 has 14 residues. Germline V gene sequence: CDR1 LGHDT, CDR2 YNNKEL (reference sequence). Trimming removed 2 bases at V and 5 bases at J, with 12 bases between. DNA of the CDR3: TGTGCCAGCAGCCAAACCCCCGTCGCGGAGACCCAGTACTTC. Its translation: CASSQTPVAETQYF.